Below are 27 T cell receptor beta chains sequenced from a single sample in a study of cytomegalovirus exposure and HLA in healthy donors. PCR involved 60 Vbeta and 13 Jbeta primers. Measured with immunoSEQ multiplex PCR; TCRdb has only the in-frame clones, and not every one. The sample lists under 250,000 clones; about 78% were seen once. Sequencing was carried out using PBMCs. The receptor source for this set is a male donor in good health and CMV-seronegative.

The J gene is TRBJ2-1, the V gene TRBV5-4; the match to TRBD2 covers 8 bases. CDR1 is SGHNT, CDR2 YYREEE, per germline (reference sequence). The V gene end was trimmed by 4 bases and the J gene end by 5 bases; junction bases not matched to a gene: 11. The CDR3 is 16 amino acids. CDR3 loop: CASSRGGNLDHNEQFF. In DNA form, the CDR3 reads TGTGCCAGCAGCCGGGGGGGAAACCTAGATCACAATGAGCAGTTCTTC. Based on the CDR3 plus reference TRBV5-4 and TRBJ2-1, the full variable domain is ETGVTQSPTHLIKTRGQQVTLRCSSQSGHNTVSWYQQALGQGPQFIFQYYREEENGRGNFPPRFSGLQFPNYSSELNVNALELDDSALYLCASSRGGNLDHNEQFFGPGTRLTVL.

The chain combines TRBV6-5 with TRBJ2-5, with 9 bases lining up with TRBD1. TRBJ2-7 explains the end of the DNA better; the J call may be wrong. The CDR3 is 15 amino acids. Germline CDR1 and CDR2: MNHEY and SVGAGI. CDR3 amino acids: CASSSRDRVSYEQYF. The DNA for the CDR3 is TGTGCCAGCAGTTCCCGGGACAGGGTCTCCTACGAGCAGTACTTC.

The DNA for the CDR3 is TGTGCCAGTAGCCCACTAACGGACAGCCCTGGCTACACCTTC. It encodes CASSPLTDSPGYTF. The rearrangement links TRBV19 to TRBJ1-2; D is possibly TRBD1 (6 bases). CDR3 length: 14 residues. In germline, CDR1 is LNHDA, CDR2 SQIVND (reference sequence). The ends were cut back, 6 bases at V and 7 bases at J, with 18 bases in the middle.

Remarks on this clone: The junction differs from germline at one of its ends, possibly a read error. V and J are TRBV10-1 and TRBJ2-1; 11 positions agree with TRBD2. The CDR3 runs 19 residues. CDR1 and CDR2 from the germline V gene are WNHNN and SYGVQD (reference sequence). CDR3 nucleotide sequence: TGCGCCAGAAGTGATTTTGGGCTAGCGGGAGGAGGGTCCTACAATGAGCAGTTCTTC. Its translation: CARSDFGLAGGGSYNEQFF.

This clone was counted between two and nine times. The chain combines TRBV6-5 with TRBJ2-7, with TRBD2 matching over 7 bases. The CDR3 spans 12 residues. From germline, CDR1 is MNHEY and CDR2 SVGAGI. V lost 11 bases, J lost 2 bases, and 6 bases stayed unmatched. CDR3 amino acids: CAASGAAYEQYF. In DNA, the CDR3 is TGTGCCGCGAGCGGGGCCGCCTACGAGCAGTACTTC.

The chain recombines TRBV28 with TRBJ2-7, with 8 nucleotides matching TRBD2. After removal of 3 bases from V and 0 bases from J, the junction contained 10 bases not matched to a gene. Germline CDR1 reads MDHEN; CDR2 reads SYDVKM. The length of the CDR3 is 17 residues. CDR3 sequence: CASSFPPGREVSYEQYF. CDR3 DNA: TGTGCCAGCAGTTTCCCCCCGGGGCGGGAGGTCTCCTACGAGCAGTACTTC. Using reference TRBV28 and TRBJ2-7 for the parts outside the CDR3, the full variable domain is DVKVTQSSRYLVKRTGEKVFLECVQDMDHENMFWYRQDPGLGLRLIYFSYDVKMKEKGDIPEGYSVSREKKERFSLILESASTNQTSMYLCASSFPPGREVSYEQYFGPGTRLTVT.

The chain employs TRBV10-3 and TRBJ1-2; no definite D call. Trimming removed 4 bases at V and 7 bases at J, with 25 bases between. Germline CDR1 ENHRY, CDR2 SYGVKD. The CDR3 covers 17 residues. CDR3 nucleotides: TGTGCCATCAGTGTAGAGTGGGGTCTCACCGGAACTAGTGGCTACACCTTC. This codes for CAISVEWGLTGTSGYTF.

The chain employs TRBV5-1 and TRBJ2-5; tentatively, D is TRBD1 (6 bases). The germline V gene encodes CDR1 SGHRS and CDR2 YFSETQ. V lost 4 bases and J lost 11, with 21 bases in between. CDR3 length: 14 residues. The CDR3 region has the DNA TGCGCCAGCAGCCCACGGGACACCAAGGAGGAGCAGTACTTC. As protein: CASSPRDTKEEQYF.

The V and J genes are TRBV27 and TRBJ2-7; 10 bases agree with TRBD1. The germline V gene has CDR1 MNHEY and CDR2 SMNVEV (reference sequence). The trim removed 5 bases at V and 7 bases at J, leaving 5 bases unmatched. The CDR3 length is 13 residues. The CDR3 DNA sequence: TGTGCCAGCAGTCTGACAGGGGGCGATGAGCAGTACTTC. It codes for CASSLTGGDEQYF.

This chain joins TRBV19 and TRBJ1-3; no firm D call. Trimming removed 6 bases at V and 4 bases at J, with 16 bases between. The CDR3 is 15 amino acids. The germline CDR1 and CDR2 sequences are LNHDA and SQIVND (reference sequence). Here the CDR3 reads CASSIGLIGGNTIYF. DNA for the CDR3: TGTGCCAGTAGCATCGGACTGATTGGCGGAAACACCATATATTTT.

The CDR3 nucleotides are TGCGCCAGCAGCTTGGTGGGGTCGGTCCACCGGGACAGTAATGAAAAACTGTTTTTT. This encodes CASSLVGSVHRDSNEKLFF. The chain uses TRBV5-1 and TRBJ1-4, with TRBD1 matching over 7 bases. The germline V gene has CDR1 SGHRS and CDR2 YFSETQ. V gave up 0 bases and J gave up 4 bases; unmatched junction bases: 15. The CDR3 is made up of 19 amino acids.

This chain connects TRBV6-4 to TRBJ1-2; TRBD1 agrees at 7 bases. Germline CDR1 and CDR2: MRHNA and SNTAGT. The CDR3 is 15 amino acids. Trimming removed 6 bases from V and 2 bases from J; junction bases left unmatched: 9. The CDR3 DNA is TGTGCCAGCAGCGGGACAGTTGGGGCGAACTATGGCTACACCTTC. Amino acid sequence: CASSGTVGANYGYTF.

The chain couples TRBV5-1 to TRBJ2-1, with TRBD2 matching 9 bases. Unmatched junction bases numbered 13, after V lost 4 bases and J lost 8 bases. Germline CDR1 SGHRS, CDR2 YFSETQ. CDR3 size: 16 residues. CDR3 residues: CASSRGDAGGPYEQFF. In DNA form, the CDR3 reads TGCGCCAGCAGCCGGGGGGATGCGGGAGGGCCCTATGAGCAGTTCTTC.

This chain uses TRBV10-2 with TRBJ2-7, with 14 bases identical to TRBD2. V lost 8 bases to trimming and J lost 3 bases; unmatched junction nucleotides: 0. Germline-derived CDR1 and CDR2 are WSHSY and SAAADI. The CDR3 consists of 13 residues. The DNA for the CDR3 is TGCGCCAGCGGGACTAGCGGGGGCTACGAGCAGTACTTC. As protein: CASGTSGGYEQYF.

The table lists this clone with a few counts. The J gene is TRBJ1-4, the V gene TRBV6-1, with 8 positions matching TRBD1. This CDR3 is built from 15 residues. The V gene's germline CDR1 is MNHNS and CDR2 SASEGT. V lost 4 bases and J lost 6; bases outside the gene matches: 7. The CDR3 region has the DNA TGTGCCAGCAGTGGGACAGGGACGGGGGATGAAAAACTGTTTTTT. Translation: CASSGTGTGDEKLFF.

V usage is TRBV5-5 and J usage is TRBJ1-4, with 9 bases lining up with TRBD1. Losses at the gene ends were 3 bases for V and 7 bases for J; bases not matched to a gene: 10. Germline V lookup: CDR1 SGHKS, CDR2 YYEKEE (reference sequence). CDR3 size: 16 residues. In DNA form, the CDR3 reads TGTGCCAGCAGCTGGCGATCGGGGACAGGGACTGAAAAACTGTTTTTT. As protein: CASSWRSGTGTEKLFF.

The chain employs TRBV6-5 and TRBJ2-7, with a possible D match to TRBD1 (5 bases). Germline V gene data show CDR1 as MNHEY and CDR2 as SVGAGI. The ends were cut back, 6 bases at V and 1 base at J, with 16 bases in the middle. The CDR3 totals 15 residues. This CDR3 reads CASSSPDSGSYEQYF. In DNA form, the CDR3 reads TGTGCCAGCAGCTCACCCGACAGTGGGTCCTACGAGCAGTACTTC.

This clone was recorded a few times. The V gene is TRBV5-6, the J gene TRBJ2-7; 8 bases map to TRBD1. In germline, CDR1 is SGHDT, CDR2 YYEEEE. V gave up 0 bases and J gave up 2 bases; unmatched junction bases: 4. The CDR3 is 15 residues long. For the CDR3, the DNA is TGTGCCAGCAGCTTGGGCAGGGGGCAGACCTACGAGCAGTACTTC. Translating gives CASSLGRGQTYEQYF.

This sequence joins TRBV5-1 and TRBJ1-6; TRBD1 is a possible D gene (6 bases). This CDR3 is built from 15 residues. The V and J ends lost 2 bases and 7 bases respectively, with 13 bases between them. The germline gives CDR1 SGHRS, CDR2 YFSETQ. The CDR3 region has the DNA TGCGCCAGCAGCTTTGCGCAGGGGTTCAATTCACCCCTCCACTTT. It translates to CASSFAQGFNSPLHF.

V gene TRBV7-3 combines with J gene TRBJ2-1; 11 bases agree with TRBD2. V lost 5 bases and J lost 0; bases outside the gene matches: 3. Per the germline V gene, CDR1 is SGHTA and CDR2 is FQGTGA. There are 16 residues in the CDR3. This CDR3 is CASSRGLAASYNEQFF. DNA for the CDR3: TGTGCCAGCAGCCGGGGACTAGCGGCCTCCTACAATGAGCAGTTCTTC.

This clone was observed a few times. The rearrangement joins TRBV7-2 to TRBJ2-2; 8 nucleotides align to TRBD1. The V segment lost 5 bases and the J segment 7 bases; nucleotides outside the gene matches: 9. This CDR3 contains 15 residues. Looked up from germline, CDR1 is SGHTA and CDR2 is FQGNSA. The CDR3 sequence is CASSPAQGAVGELFF. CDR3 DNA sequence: TGTGCCAGCAGCCCTGCGCAGGGGGCGGTCGGGGAGCTGTTTTTT.

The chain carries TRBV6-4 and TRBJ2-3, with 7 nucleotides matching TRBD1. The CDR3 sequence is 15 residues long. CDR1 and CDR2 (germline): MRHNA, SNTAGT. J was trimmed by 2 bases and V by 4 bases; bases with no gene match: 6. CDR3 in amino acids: CASSAMGQLTDTQYF. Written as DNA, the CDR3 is TGTGCCAGCAGTGCGATGGGACAGCTCACAGATACGCAGTATTTT.

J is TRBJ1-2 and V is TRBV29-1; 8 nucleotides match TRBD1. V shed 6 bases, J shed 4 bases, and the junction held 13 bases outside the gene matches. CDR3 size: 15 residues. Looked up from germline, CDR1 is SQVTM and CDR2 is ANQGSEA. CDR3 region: CSVSGQGEVGYGYTF. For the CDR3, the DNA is TGCAGCGTCTCCGGACAGGGAGAGGTCGGCTATGGCTACACCTTC.

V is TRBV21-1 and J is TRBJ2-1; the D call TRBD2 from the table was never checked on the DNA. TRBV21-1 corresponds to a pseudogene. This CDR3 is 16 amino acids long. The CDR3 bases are TGTGCCAGCAGCAAAGTGTCAACTAGCGGGAGGATTGAGCAGTTCTTC. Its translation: CASSKVSTSGRIEQFF.

The CDR3 nucleotides read TGTGCCAGCAGTTACTCGGGACAGGGGAGGGCAAAACTGTTTTTT. Amino acids: CASSYSGQGRAKLFF. V gene TRBV6-5 combines with J gene TRBJ1-4; 10 nucleotides match TRBD1. This CDR3 has 15 residues. Trimming cost V 0 bases and J 10 bases; bases outside gene matches: 5. CDR1 MNHEY and CDR2 SVGAGI come from the germline V gene.

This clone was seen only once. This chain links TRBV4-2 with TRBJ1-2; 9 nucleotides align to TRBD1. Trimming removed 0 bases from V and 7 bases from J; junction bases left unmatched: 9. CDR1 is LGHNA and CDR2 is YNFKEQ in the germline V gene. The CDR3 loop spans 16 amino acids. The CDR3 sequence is CASSQDGTGGSGGYTF. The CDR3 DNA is TGTGCCAGCAGCCAAGATGGTACAGGGGGCTCGGGTGGCTACACCTTC.

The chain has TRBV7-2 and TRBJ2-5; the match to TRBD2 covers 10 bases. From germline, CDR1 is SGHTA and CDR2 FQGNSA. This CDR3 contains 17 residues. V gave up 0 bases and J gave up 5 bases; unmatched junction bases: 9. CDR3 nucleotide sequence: TGTGCCAGCAGCTTAGCGGGACTAGCGACCTCGGGGGAGACCCAGTACTTC. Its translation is CASSLAGLATSGETQYF.